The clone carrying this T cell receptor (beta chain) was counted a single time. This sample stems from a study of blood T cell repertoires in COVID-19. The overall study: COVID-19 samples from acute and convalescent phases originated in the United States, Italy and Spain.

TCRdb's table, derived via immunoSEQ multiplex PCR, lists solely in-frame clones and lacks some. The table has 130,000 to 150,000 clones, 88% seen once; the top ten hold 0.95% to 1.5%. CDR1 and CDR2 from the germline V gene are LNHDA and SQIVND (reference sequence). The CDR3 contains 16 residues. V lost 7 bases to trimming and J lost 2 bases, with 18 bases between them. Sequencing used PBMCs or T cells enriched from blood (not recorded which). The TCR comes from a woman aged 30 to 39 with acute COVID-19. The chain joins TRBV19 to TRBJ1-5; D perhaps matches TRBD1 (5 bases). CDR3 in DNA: TGTGCCAGTATGTGGCCTGGGGGGATCGGCAATCAGCCCCAGCATTTT. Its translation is CASMWPGGIGNQPQHF.